Presented here are 13 T cell receptor beta chains from one specimen sequenced in a study of blood T cell repertoires in COVID-19. The data were produced by immunoSEQ multiplex PCR, yet TCRdb's version contains in-frame clones alone and is incomplete. The sample includes about 160,000 clones, roughly 83% of them seen just once. The specimen was peripheral blood. These receptors were taken from an older woman with acute or convalescent COVID-19.

This clone came up once. The gene calls are TRBV6-5 and TRBJ2-6; D is ambiguous. This CDR3 is built from 16 residues. The V end was cut by 0 bases, the J end by 0 bases, with 6 bases between. The germline V gene has CDR1 MNHEY and CDR2 SVGAGI. DNA for the CDR3: TGTGCCAGCAGTTACTCTAAGAGCTCTGGGGCCAACGTCCTGACTTTC. Amino acid sequence: CASSYSKSSGANVLTF.

This clone has more than one count but fewer than ten. At one boundary the junction diverges from the germline segment, which might be a read error. V and J are TRBV7-7 and TRBJ1-2, with 7 bases lining up with TRBD1. There are 15 residues in the CDR3. CDR1 is SSHAT and CDR2 is FNYEAQ in the germline V gene (reference sequence). The CDR3 DNA reads TGTGCTAGCAGCTTAGGTCAGACAGGGTCCCTTGGCTACACCTTC. As protein: CASSLGQTGSLGYTF.

The chain links TRBV15 to TRBJ1-1; 7 bases match TRBD1. The germline CDR1 and CDR2 sequences are LNHNV and YYDKDF (reference sequence). After removal of 3 bases from V and 1 base from J, the junction contained 2 bases not matched to a gene. The CDR3 covers 14 residues. The CDR3 sequence: CATSSKGANTEAFF. The CDR3 DNA is TGTGCCACCAGCAGCAAGGGGGCGAACACTGAAGCTTTCTTT.

This chain links TRBV5-1 with TRBJ2-2, with 12 positions matching TRBD2. The germline CDR1 and CDR2 sequences are SGHRS and YFSETQ. The length of the CDR3 is 17 residues. V lost 1 base and J lost 1; bases outside the gene matches: 2. CDR3 in DNA: TGCGCCAGCAGCTTGCTGACTAGCGGGGGGAACACCGGGGAGCTGTTTTTT. Translation gives CASSLLTSGGNTGELFF.

V and J are TRBV7-2 and TRBJ2-1; 12 bases fit TRBD2. Losses at the gene ends were 1 base for V and 0 bases for J; bases not matched to a gene: 7. Germline loops: CDR1 SGHTA, CDR2 FQGNSA. The CDR3 loop spans 19 amino acids. Here the CDR3 reads CASSLGLLAGGTSYNEQFF. CDR3 coding DNA: TGTGCCAGCAGCTTAGGGTTACTAGCGGGGGGTACCTCCTACAATGAGCAGTTCTTC.

This chain connects TRBV18 to TRBJ2-3; D gene ambiguous. Germline CDR1 is KGHSH and CDR2 is LQKENI. This CDR3 has 14 amino acids. V dropped 7 bases and J dropped 0 bases, with 11 bases sitting between them. The CDR3 loop reads CASLATASTDTQYF. The CDR3 coding sequence is TGTGCCAGCTTGGCCACAGCTAGCACAGATACGCAGTATTTT.

Only a few counts were recorded for this clone. The chain has TRBV6-2 or TRBV6-3 and TRBJ2-3; TRBD2 matches 7 bases. Germline CDR1 is MNHEY and CDR2 is SVGEGT. The CDR3 runs 14 residues. Trimming cost V 6 bases and J 4 bases; bases outside gene matches: 7. For the CDR3, the DNA is TGTGCCAGCAGCCGCGGCGGGGGTCCAGATACGCAGTATTTT. It codes for CASSRGGGPDTQYF.

The chain joins TRBV6-5 to TRBJ1-6; maybe TRBD1 (6 bases). The V gene's germline CDR1 is MNHEY and CDR2 SVGAGI. Trimming cost V 6 bases and J 5 bases, with 11 bases left between them. This CDR3 is built from 14 residues. CDR3 sequence: CASRPGHHNSPLHF. The CDR3, as DNA: TGTGCCAGCAGGCCGGGACACCATAATTCACCCCTCCACTTT.

The V and J genes are TRBV5-4 and TRBJ2-3; D is perhaps TRBD1 (7 bases). Germline V gene lookup returns CDR1 SGHNT and CDR2 YYREEE (reference sequence). Trimming cost V 0 bases and J 9 bases, with 20 bases left between them. The CDR3 has 16 amino acids. DNA for the CDR3: TGTGCCAGCAGCTTGGGTGGAGGGGGCACCCCATGGACGCAGTATTTT. It is translated as CASSLGGGGTPWTQYF. The variable domain in full, with the rest retrieved from reference TRBV5-4 and TRBJ2-3, is ETGVTQSPTHLIKTRGQQVTLRCSSQSGHNTVSWYQQALGQGPQFIFQYYREEENGRGNFPPRFSGLQFPNYSSELNVNALELDDSALYLCASSLGGGGTPWTQYFGPGTRLTVL.

This clone is a singleton in its sample. The CDR3 DNA reads as TGCGCCAGCAGCTTGGAACCAGGGGTCAGGGGCTACACCTTC. Translation gives CASSLEPGVRGYTF. The chain links TRBV5-1 to TRBJ1-2, with D tentatively TRBD1 (6 bases). Germline values: CDR1 SGHRS, CDR2 YFSETQ. CDR3 length: 14 amino acids. V was trimmed by 0 bases and J by 8 bases, leaving 14 bases between them.

The chain uses TRBV7-2 and TRBJ2-7, with D maybe TRBD2 (6 bases). CDR3 length: 15 amino acids. Germline lookup yields CDR1 SGHTA and CDR2 FQGNSA. Trimming stripped 3 bases from V and 4 bases from J, with 16 bases between. The CDR3 DNA is TGTGCCAGCAGCTTTAGACGGGTGGGGAGGTACGAGCAGTACTTC. Translated, it gives CASSFRRVGRYEQYF.

The chain recombines TRBV28 with TRBJ1-1; 10 nucleotides agree with TRBD1. The CDR3 is made up of 15 amino acids. Germline values: CDR1 MDHEN, CDR2 SYDVKM. The V and J ends lost 5 bases and 5 bases, in that order; junction bases with no gene match: 8. For the CDR3, the DNA is TGTGCCAGCAGTCCCGGGGGACAGGGGAAGACTGAAGCTTTCTTT. Amino acids: CASSPGGQGKTEAFF.

The J gene is TRBJ1-5, the V gene TRBV10-3, with D perhaps TRBD1 (5 bases). Germline values: CDR1 ENHRY, CDR2 SYGVKD. The V end lost 4 bases, the J end lost 5 bases, and 9 bases lay between the germline ends. The CDR3 totals 13 residues. CDR3: CAISVAQDQPQHF. Written as DNA, the CDR3 is TGTGCCATCAGTGTCGCACAGGATCAGCCCCAGCATTTT.